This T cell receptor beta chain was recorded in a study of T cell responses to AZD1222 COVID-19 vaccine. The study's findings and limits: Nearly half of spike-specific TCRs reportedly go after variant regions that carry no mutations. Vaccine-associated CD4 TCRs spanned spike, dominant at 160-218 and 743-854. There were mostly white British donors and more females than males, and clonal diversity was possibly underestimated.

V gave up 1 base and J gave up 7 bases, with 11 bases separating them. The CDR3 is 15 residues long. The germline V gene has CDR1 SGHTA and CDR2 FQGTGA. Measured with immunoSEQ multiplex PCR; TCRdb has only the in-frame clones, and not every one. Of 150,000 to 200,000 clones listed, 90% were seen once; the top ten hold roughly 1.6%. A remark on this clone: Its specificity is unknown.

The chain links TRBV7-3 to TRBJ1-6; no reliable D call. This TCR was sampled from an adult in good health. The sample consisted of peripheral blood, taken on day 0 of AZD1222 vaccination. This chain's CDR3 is CASSLSSVSNSPLHF. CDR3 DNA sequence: TGTGCCAGCAGCTTAAGTTCCGTTAGCAATTCACCCCTCCACTTT.